This T cell receptor (beta chain) was identified during a study of blood T cell repertoires in COVID-19. The CDR3 has 15 residues. The V and J ends lost 4 bases and 8 bases, in that order; junction bases with no gene match: 9. The germline V gene encodes CDR1 LNHDA and CDR2 SQIVND (reference sequence). Data came from immunoSEQ multiplex PCR; TCRdb stores just in-frame clones and leaves some out. The data hold roughly 270,000 clones, with 88% observed a single time. This clone was recorded only once. The J gene is TRBJ1-5, the V gene TRBV19; TRBD1 agrees at 9 bases. Sequencing input: peripheral blood. The source of this sequence is a man aged 18-30 years with active or convalescent COVID-19. The DNA of the CDR3 is TGTGCCAGTAGTAATACAGGGGGCGGTGGGAAGCCCCAGCATTTT. Protein product: CASSNTGGGGKPQHF.